This TCR beta chain was recorded in a study of T cell changes during pregnancy in multiple sclerosis. The data were produced by immunoSEQ multiplex PCR, yet TCRdb's version contains in-frame clones alone and is incomplete. The table records approximately 110,000 clones, just over 90% of them present only once. Trimming left V 2 bases short and J 2 bases short, with 11 bases between. This CDR3 is built from 14 residues. Germline V lookup: CDR1 GTSNPN, CDR2 SVGIG (reference sequence). This chain connects TRBV30 to TRBJ2-3, with D possibly being TRBD2 (5 bases). The specimen comprised peripheral blood, sampled after pregnancy. The source of this sequence is a female donor with multiple sclerosis, enrolled in a pregnancy study. CDR3 in DNA: TGTGCCTGGAGTCGGGATCGGGCCACAGATACGCAGTATTTT. Its protein is CAWSRDRATDTQYF.